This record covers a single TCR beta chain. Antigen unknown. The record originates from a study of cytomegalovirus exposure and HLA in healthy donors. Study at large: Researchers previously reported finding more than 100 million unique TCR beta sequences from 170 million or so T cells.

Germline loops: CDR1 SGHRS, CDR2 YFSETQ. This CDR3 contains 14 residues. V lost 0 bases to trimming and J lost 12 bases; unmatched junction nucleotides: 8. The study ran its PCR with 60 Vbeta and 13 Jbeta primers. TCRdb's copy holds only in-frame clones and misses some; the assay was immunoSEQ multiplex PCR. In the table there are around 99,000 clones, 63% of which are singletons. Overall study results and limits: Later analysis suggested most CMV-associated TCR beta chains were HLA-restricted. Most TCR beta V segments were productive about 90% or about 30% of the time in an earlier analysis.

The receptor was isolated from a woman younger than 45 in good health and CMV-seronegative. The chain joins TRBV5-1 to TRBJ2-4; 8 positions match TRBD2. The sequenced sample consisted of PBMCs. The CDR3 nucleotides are TGCGCCAGCAGCTTGGGTTACGGGAGGGAAGGTCAGTACTTC. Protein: CASSLGYGREGQYF.